These 30 T cell receptor beta chains share one sample of origin, sequenced in a study of blood T cell repertoires in COVID-19. Clones were sequenced by immunoSEQ multiplex PCR, and TCRdb holds only the in-frame ones, with some missing. This table holds 97,000 or so clones, about 87% found once. The sequencing input was peripheral blood. The receptors come from a man aged 45 to 65 with active or convalescent COVID-19.

This chain uses TRBV19 with TRBJ2-3; D perhaps matches TRBD2 (7 bases). The V gene's germline CDR1 is LNHDA and CDR2 SQIVND (reference sequence). V gave up 6 bases and J gave up 3 bases, with 19 bases separating them. The CDR3 has 16 amino acids. The CDR3 sequence: CASSAPTGGPTDTQYF. CDR3 nucleotide sequence: TGTGCCAGTAGCGCCCCAACCGGGGGGCCTACAGATACGCAGTATTTT.

This rearrangement joins TRBV2 to TRBJ1-4, with 7 bases fitting TRBD1. Germline V gives CDR1 SNHLY, CDR2 FYNNEI. The V and J ends lost 8 bases and 4 bases, in that order; junction bases with no gene match: 10. The CDR3 has 15 amino acids. DNA for the CDR3: TGTGCCAGCGGGGAACAGGGGTCCCGTAATGAAAAACTGTTTTTT. Amino acids: CASGEQGSRNEKLFF.

This chain uses TRBV4-1 with TRBJ2-5, with 9 bases lining up with TRBD1. CDR1 MGHRA and CDR2 YSYEKL come from the germline V gene. This CDR3 is built from 14 residues. Germline trimming cut 5 bases from V and 4 bases from J; bases unmatched to any gene: 5. Here the CDR3 DNA reads TGCGCCAGCAGCGTACAGGGGGCTAGAGAGACCCAGTACTTC. Residues: CASSVQGARETQYF.

The genes are TRBV5-1 and TRBJ2-5; 10 bases align to TRBD1. The CDR3 runs to 16 residues. The J segment lost 5 bases and the V segment lost 5 bases, leaving 12 bases of the junction unmatched. The germline V gene has CDR1 SGHRS and CDR2 YFSETQ. DNA for the CDR3: TGCGCCAGCAGGCCTCGACAGGGGGCGAAGGGGGAGACCCAGTACTTC. Its translation is CASRPRQGAKGETQYF.

The chain carries TRBV25-1 and TRBJ1-1, with D possibly being TRBD1 (5 bases). CDR1 MGHDK and CDR2 SYGVNS come from the germline V gene. This CDR3 spans 13 amino acids. Trimming stripped 7 bases from V and 1 base from J, with 10 bases between. The CDR3 reads CASNPTGNTEAFF. CDR3 coding DNA: TGTGCCAGCAACCCCACAGGGAACACTGAAGCTTTCTTT.

The rearrangement links TRBV2 to TRBJ1-6; weak D call: TRBD1 (5 bases). Looked up from germline, CDR1 is SNHLY and CDR2 is FYNNEI. This CDR3 is 12 amino acids long. Trimming stripped 8 bases from V and 5 bases from J, with 7 bases between. CDR3 in amino acids: CASGTNNSPLHF. CDR3 bases: TGTGCCAGCGGGACTAATAATTCACCCCTCCACTTT.

The chain joins TRBV9 to TRBJ1-2; 9 bases line up with TRBD1. CDR1 is SGDLS, CDR2 YYNGEE, per germline. V lost 4 bases to trimming and J lost 4 bases; unmatched junction nucleotides: 8. The CDR3 consists of 15 residues. The CDR3 is CASSRGTGLGYGYTF. The DNA for the CDR3 is TGTGCCAGCAGCAGGGGGACAGGGTTAGGCTATGGCTACACCTTC.

The rearrangement joins TRBV6-5 to TRBJ1-2; a possible D gene is TRBD1 (6 bases). Per germline, CDR1 MNHEY and CDR2 SVGAGI. Trimming took 6 bases from V and 5 from J, leaving 16 bases between them. The CDR3 loop spans 14 amino acids. The CDR3 loop is CASRPGQSPYGYTF. The CDR3 bases are TGTGCCAGCAGGCCTGGACAGTCTCCTTATGGCTACACCTTC.

The chain couples TRBV7-7 to TRBJ1-5; 10 bases line up with TRBD1. V dropped 4 bases and J dropped 5; count of bases not matched to a gene: 8. Germline V lookup: CDR1 SSHAT, CDR2 FNYEAQ (reference sequence). This CDR3 is built from 16 residues. The CDR3 spells CASSSSGGQGYQPQHF. The CDR3 DNA follows: TGTGCCAGCAGCTCATCAGGGGGACAGGGGTATCAGCCCCAGCATTTT.

J is TRBJ1-1 and V is TRBV12-3 or TRBV12-4; D gene ambiguous. The CDR3 totals 12 residues. Trimming pared 3 bases from V and 6 bases from J, leaving 8 bases between. The CDR3 protein is CASSFWGAEAFF. The CDR3 coding sequence is TGTGCCAGCAGTTTTTGGGGAGCTGAAGCTTTCTTT.

This clone has more than one count but fewer than ten. The chain is built from TRBV11-2 and TRBJ1-1, with 7 bases lining up with TRBD1. V trimming: 2 bases; J trimming: 3 bases; junction bases outside the gene matches: 6. This CDR3 has 15 residues. CDR1 and CDR2 from the germline V gene are SGHAT and FQNNGV. CDR3 in DNA: TGTGCCAGCAGCTTATCGACAGGGACCTACACTGAAGCTTTCTTT. It specifies CASSLSTGTYTEAFF. Filled out from reference TRBV11-2 and TRBJ1-1, the complete variable domain reads EAGVAQSPRYKIIEKRQSVAFWCNPISGHATLYWYQQILGQGPKLLIQFQNNGVVDDSQLPKDRFSAERLKGVDSTLKIQPAKLEDSAVYLCASSLSTGTYTEAFFGQGTRLTVV.

Only one count was recorded for this clone. The chain links TRBV2 to TRBJ1-4, with D unclear. CDR1 is SNHLY and CDR2 is FYNNEI in the germline V gene. The CDR3 is 14 residues long. Trimming took 7 bases from V and 0 from J, leaving 9 bases between them. The DNA for the CDR3 is TGTGCCAGCACGAAGTCAGCAACTAATGAAAAACTGTTTTTT. Encoded protein: CASTKSATNEKLFF.

This clone was seen more than once but under ten times. This sequence joins TRBV19 and TRBJ2-5; possible D gene TRBD1, 7 bases. This CDR3 is 14 amino acids long. Trimming cost V 10 bases and J 2 bases, with 17 bases left between them. CDR1 LNHDA and CDR2 SQIVND come from the germline V gene (reference sequence). The CDR3 DNA sequence: TGTGCCACCAGACAGGGAGGCAATCAAGAGACCCAGTACTTC. It codes for CATRQGGNQETQYF.

The CDR3 nucleotides are TGTGCCAGCAGTTACTCGGCTAGCGGGGTGGTAGATACGCAGTATTTT. Protein: CASSYSASGVVDTQYF. The chain has TRBV6-6 and TRBJ2-3; 9 bases map to TRBD2. V lost 0 bases to trimming and J lost 5 bases; unmatched junction nucleotides: 6. The CDR3 loop spans 16 amino acids. CDR1 is MNHNY, CDR2 SVGAGI, per germline (reference sequence).

The J gene is TRBJ2-5, the V gene TRBV6-1, with TRBD2 as a possible D gene (6 bases). Germline-derived CDR1 and CDR2 are MNHNS and SASEGT. The CDR3 loop spans 14 amino acids. Trimming left V 2 bases short and J 4 bases short, with 11 bases between. CDR3 nucleotide sequence: TGTGCCAGCAGTGAAACGACTAGATTAGAGACCCAGTACTTC. Its protein product is CASSETTRLETQYF.

V gene TRBV7-2 combines with J gene TRBJ2-7, with no clear D. CDR3 length: 15 residues. V shed 0 bases and J shed 0 bases, with 9 bases lying between them. Germline CDR1 and CDR2: SGHTA and FQGNSA. CDR3 amino acids: CASSLARLPSYEQYF. The CDR3 DNA is TGTGCCAGCAGCTTAGCGCGGCTCCCCTCCTACGAGCAGTACTTC.

This chain links TRBV5-6 with TRBJ2-1; maybe TRBD2 (6 bases). Trimming stripped 2 bases from V and 14 bases from J, with 14 bases between. Germline V CDR1 and CDR2: SGHDT, YYEEEE. The CDR3 is 12 residues long. The CDR3: CASSLNGGEEFF. CDR3 in DNA: TGTGCCAGCAGCTTAAATGGCGGGGAGGAGTTCTTC.

This clone was counted a single time. This chain joins TRBV18 and TRBJ2-3, with 8 bases identical to TRBD2. The CDR3 is made up of 15 amino acids. With V trimmed by 1 base and J by 3 bases, 3 bases remained unmatched. CDR1 and CDR2 from the germline V gene are KGHSH and LQKENI. The CDR3 reads CASSPLSSGTDTQYF. CDR3 in DNA: TGTGCCAGCTCACCACTATCTAGCGGGACAGATACGCAGTATTTT.

CDR3 sequence (DNA): TGTGCGCCGGAGGACGAGGTTTACGAGCAGTACTTC. It codes for CAPEDEVYEQYF. V usage is TRBV19 and J usage is TRBJ2-7, with a possible D match to TRBD2 (5 bases). Per the germline V gene, CDR1 is LNHDA and CDR2 is SQIVND (reference sequence). The CDR3 extends over 12 amino acids. Full variable domain (rest looked up from reference TRBV19 and TRBJ2-7): DGGITQSPKYLFRKEGQNVTLSCEQNLNHDAMYWYRQDPGQGLRLIYYSQIVNDFQKGDIAEGYSVSREKKESFPLTVTSAQKNPTAFYLCAPEDEVYEQYFGPGTRLTVT.

The chain links TRBV3-1 (or the pseudogene TRBV3-2) to TRBJ1-2; the D is unclear. The CDR3 length is 14 residues. Trimming shortened V by 4 bases and J by 2 bases, and 11 bases separated the two germline ends. CDR1 LGHDT and CDR2 YNNKEL come from the germline V gene (reference sequence). CDR3 in amino acids: CASSLFDTNYGYTF. CDR3 nucleotide sequence: TGTGCCAGCAGCCTGTTTGACACGAACTATGGCTACACCTTC.

V usage is TRBV11-2 and J usage is TRBJ1-2, with D tentatively TRBD1 (5 bases). V shed 0 bases and J shed 1 base, with 12 bases lying between them. This CDR3 spans 16 amino acids. Germline V gives CDR1 SGHAT, CDR2 FQNNGV. The CDR3 region has the DNA TGTGCCAGCAGCTTAGAATCCCGGGGACTTAACTATGGCTACACCTTC. It specifies CASSLESRGLNYGYTF.

This clone has only one observation. V gene TRBV2 combines with J gene TRBJ2-2; D perhaps matches TRBD2 (5 bases). This CDR3 has 13 residues. V gave up 7 bases and J gave up 4 bases, with 10 bases separating them. Germline V gene sequence: CDR1 SNHLY, CDR2 FYNNEI. This CDR3 reads CASKVGSTGELFF. The DNA of the CDR3 is TGTGCCAGCAAAGTGGGGAGCACCGGGGAGCTGTTTTTT. The whole variable domain, remainder taken from reference TRBV2 and TRBJ2-2, is EPEVTQTPSHQVTQMGQEVILRCVPISNHLYFYWYRQILGQKVEFLVSFYNNEISEKSEIFDDQFSVERPDGSNFTLKIRSTKLEDSAMYFCASKVGSTGELFFGEGSRLTVL.

J is TRBJ2-2 and V is TRBV3-1 (or the pseudogene TRBV3-2), with 13 nucleotides matching TRBD2. The CDR3 runs to 17 residues. V was clipped by 3 bases and J by 4 bases; unmatched bases: 5. Germline CDR1 is LGHDT and CDR2 is YNNKEL (reference sequence). This CDR3 reads CASSHPGLAGSTGELFF. For the CDR3, the DNA is TGTGCCAGCAGCCATCCGGGACTAGCGGGATCCACCGGGGAGCTGTTTTTT.

In this sample, this clone turned up once. This rearrangement joins TRBV24-1 to TRBJ1-2, with D maybe TRBD1 (6 bases). Germline V CDR1 and CDR2: KGHDR, SFDVKD. V lost 1 base and J 6 bases, leaving 11 bases between the germline ends. The CDR3 has 14 residues. CDR3 amino acids: CATSDFRQGNGYTF. The CDR3 DNA follows: TGTGCCACCAGTGATTTTAGGCAGGGGAATGGCTACACCTTC.

In its sample, this clone was seen once. The chain uses TRBV7-7 and TRBJ2-2, with D unclear. Germline lookup yields CDR1 SSHAT and CDR2 FNYEAQ (reference sequence). The CDR3 is 15 residues long. V was trimmed by 1 base and J by 2 bases, leaving 8 bases between them. CDR3 coding DNA: TGTGCCAGCAGCTTAGGCGGCGCCAACACCGGGGAGCTGTTTTTT. This sequence encodes CASSLGGANTGELFF. The full variable domain, completed using reference TRBV7-7 and TRBJ2-2, is GAGVSQSPRYKVTKRGQDVTLRCDPISSHATLYWYQQALGQGPEFLTYFNYEAQPDKSGLPSDRFSAERPEGSISTLTIQRTEQRDSAMYRCASSLGGANTGELFFGEGSRLTVL.

Written as DNA, the CDR3 is TGTGCCAGCAGCTTTAGTCGGGACAGGGGGCAGGAGACCCAGTACTTC. It encodes CASSFSRDRGQETQYF. The genes are TRBV5-4 and TRBJ2-5; 12 bases are a match to TRBD1. The CDR3 loop spans 16 amino acids. After removal of 2 bases from V and 5 bases from J, the junction contained 7 bases not matched to a gene. Germline values: CDR1 SGHNT, CDR2 YYREEE (reference sequence).

This clone is a singleton in its sample. The chain joins TRBV6-5 to TRBJ1-2; D possibly corresponds to TRBD1 (5 bases). V was clipped by 7 bases and J by 0 bases, with 12 bases between them. The V gene's germline CDR1 is MNHEY and CDR2 SVGAGI. The CDR3 sequence is 14 residues long. This chain's CDR3 is CASMKQAANYGYTF. The CDR3 DNA reads TGTGCCAGCATGAAACAGGCAGCTAACTATGGCTACACCTTC.

V and J are TRBV3-1 (or the pseudogene TRBV3-2) and TRBJ2-2; D might be TRBD1 (5 bases). The CDR3 runs to 12 residues. Trimming stripped 4 bases from V and 7 bases from J, with 7 bases between. Germline CDR1 reads LGHDT; CDR2 reads YNNKEL (reference sequence). CDR3 nucleotide sequence: TGTGCCAGCAGCCGCGACAGCGGGGAGCTGTTTTTT. Protein: CASSRDSGELFF.

V and J are TRBV18 and TRBJ2-3; weak D call: TRBD2 (5 bases). The CDR3 sequence is 15 residues long. The V and J ends lost 1 base and 4 bases respectively, with 12 bases between them. Germline V gives CDR1 KGHSH, CDR2 LQKENI. CDR3 amino acids: CASSPLGGLADTQYF. The CDR3 nucleotides read TGTGCCAGCTCACCACTTGGAGGCCTCGCAGATACGCAGTATTTT.

V is TRBV5-4 and J is TRBJ1-6; 7 bases are a match to TRBD1. CDR1 is SGHNT, CDR2 YYREEE, per germline (reference sequence). The trim removed 0 bases at V and 2 bases at J, leaving 2 bases unmatched. The CDR3 is 16 amino acids. CDR3 protein: CASSLGDSPYNSPLHF. CDR3 DNA: TGTGCCAGCAGCTTGGGGGACAGCCCCTATAATTCACCCCTCCACTTT.